These 14 T cell receptor beta chains came from one sample sequenced in a study of blood T cell repertoires in COVID-19. TCRdb keeps only in-frame clones here, not all; method: immunoSEQ multiplex PCR. Of about 160,000 clones in the sample, 90% to 95% were seen once. Specimen: peripheral blood. Receptor source: a man between 45 and 60 years old with acute or convalescent COVID-19.

The chain combines TRBV19 with TRBJ1-5, with D perhaps matching TRBD1 (5 bases). This CDR3 contains 13 residues. The V gene lost 3 bases and the J gene lost 5 bases, with 8 bases spanning the gap. Germline V gene sequence: CDR1 LNHDA, CDR2 SQIVND (reference sequence). CDR3 coding DNA: TGTGCCAGTAGTATTCCGGGGGATCAGCCCCAGCATTTT. The encoded protein is CASSIPGDQPQHF.

CDR3 coding DNA: TGTGCCAGTAGTCGCTCCGTCGGGGTAGGAACAGATACGCAGTATTTT. Protein sequence: CASSRSVGVGTDTQYF. The V call is TRBV19, the J call TRBJ2-3; possible D gene TRBD2, 5 bases. This CDR3 comprises 16 residues. V was clipped by 5 bases and J by 3 bases, with 18 bases between them. Germline loops: CDR1 LNHDA, CDR2 SQIVND (reference sequence). Variable domain in full (rest from reference TRBV19 and TRBJ2-3): DGGITQSPKYLFRKEGQNVTLSCEQNLNHDAMYWYRQDPGQGLRLIYYSQIVNDFQKGDIAEGYSVSREKKESFPLTVTSAQKNPTAFYLCASSRSVGVGTDTQYFGPGTRLTVL.

A few counts support this clone. V and J are TRBV5-1 and TRBJ2-1; TRBD2 aligns across 12 bases. Germline lookup yields CDR1 SGHRS and CDR2 YFSETQ. CDR3 length equals 15 residues. V dropped 2 bases and J dropped 8; count of bases not matched to a gene: 5. In DNA form, the CDR3 reads TGCGCCAGCAGCTTTCTAGCGGGAGGGGGGTATGAGCAGTTCTTC. It codes for CASSFLAGGGYEQFF.

As concerns this clone: The sample carries other DNA sequences with the same CDR3. The gene calls are TRBV7-2 and TRBJ2-1, with D maybe TRBD2 (5 bases). V was pared by 5 bases and J by 0 bases, with 11 bases between. The CDR3 has 15 residues. Germline assignment: CDR1 SGHTA and CDR2 FQGNSA. The CDR3 nucleotides are TGTGCCAGCAGCCTCCAGCGGAGCTCCTACAATGAGCAGTTCTTC. Translated: CASSLQRSSYNEQFF.

The J gene is TRBJ1-4, the V gene TRBV28; unclear D gene. This CDR3 spans 15 amino acids. The V end was cut by 6 bases, the J end by 4 bases, with 15 bases between. Germline assignment: CDR1 MDHEN and CDR2 SYDVKM. The CDR3 spells CASSLIGGGNEKLFF. CDR3 DNA sequence: TGTGCCAGCAGCCTTATAGGCGGTGGTAATGAAAAACTGTTTTTT.

This clone was picked up a small number of times. This chain connects TRBV6-1 to TRBJ2-7, with D unresolved. The CDR3 extends over 14 amino acids. From germline, CDR1 is MNHNS and CDR2 SASEGT. V gave up 1 base and J gave up 6 bases, with 13 bases separating them. The CDR3 region is CASSEGRYTGEQYV. CDR3 coding DNA: TGTGCCAGCAGTGAAGGGCGGTACACCGGCGAGCAGTACGTC.

This clone was counted between two and nine times. The chain is built from TRBV27 and TRBJ2-3; 9 bases match TRBD2. Germline lookup yields CDR1 MNHEY and CDR2 SMNVEV (reference sequence). J gave up 5 bases and V 0 bases, and 0 bases lay outside the gene matches. The CDR3 is 14 amino acids. The CDR3 DNA reads TGTGCCAGCAGTTTATCACTAGCGGGAGATACGCAGTATTTT. Translation: CASSLSLAGDTQYF.

This chain connects TRBV6-5 to TRBJ2-7; 7 bases line up with TRBD2. V was pared by 6 bases and J by 5 bases, with 10 bases of the junction left unmatched. The CDR3 totals 14 residues. Germline lookup yields CDR1 MNHEY and CDR2 SVGAGI. The CDR3 coding sequence is TGTGCCAGCAGCCCCTTGGGAGGGACCGACGAGCAGTACGTC. It is translated as CASSPLGGTDEQYV.

The J gene is TRBJ2-7, the V gene TRBV19, with 7 positions matching TRBD1. J was trimmed by 7 bases and V by 4 bases; bases with no gene match: 7. CDR3 length: 13 amino acids. The germline V gene has CDR1 LNHDA and CDR2 SQIVND (reference sequence). CDR3 in amino acids: CASSRTGRGEQYV. The CDR3 DNA reads TGTGCCAGTAGTAGGACAGGAAGGGGTGAGCAGTACGTC.

The chain uses TRBV7-2 and TRBJ2-2; 9 bases map to TRBD1. This CDR3 spans 16 amino acids. Germline CDR1 reads SGHTA; CDR2 reads FQGNSA. J lost 4 bases, V lost 2 bases, and 5 bases had no gene match. The CDR3 spells CASSLNRGRITGELFF. In DNA form, the CDR3 reads TGTGCCAGCAGCTTAAACAGGGGGCGCATCACCGGGGAGCTGTTTTTT.

J is TRBJ2-5 and V is TRBV6-1; D is uncertain. The V end lost 1 base, the J end lost 2 bases, and 8 bases lay between the germline ends. Germline V gene lookup returns CDR1 MNHNS and CDR2 SASEGT. CDR3 length: 14 residues. CDR3 sequence: CASSEVGRQETQYF. The CDR3 DNA follows: TGTGCCAGCAGTGAAGTGGGCAGGCAAGAGACCCAGTACTTC.

The chain has TRBV6-2 or TRBV6-3 and TRBJ1-5; TRBD1 matches 11 bases. CDR1 and CDR2 (germline): MNHEY, SVGEGT. CDR3 length: 15 residues. After removal of 5 bases from V and 6 bases from J, the junction contained 6 bases not matched to a gene. The CDR3 coding sequence is TGTGCCAGCAGTCAGGACAGGGGGCTCGGTCAGCCCCAGCATTTT. Protein product: CASSQDRGLGQPQHF.

The rearrangement links TRBV4-3 to TRBJ2-1, with 9 bases fitting TRBD1. Germline V gene lookup returns CDR1 LGHNA and CDR2 YSLEER. Unmatched junction bases numbered 7, after V lost 4 bases and J lost 9 bases. The CDR3 extends over 14 amino acids. CDR3: CASSLGTGFREQFF. For the CDR3, the DNA is TGCGCCAGCAGCCTCGGGACAGGGTTTCGTGAGCAGTTCTTC.

This rearrangement joins TRBV27 to TRBJ2-7; 7 bases fit TRBD2. The germline V gene has CDR1 MNHEY and CDR2 SMNVEV (reference sequence). The CDR3 has 16 amino acids. V was clipped by 1 base and J by 7 bases; unmatched bases: 13. CDR3 DNA sequence: TGTGCCAGCAGTTTATTGTGGGAGGGGCCACCGGTGGAGCAGTACTTC. Protein sequence: CASSLLWEGPPVEQYF.